These 25 T cell receptor delta chains came from one sample sequenced in a study of γδ T cells in repeated Plasmodium falciparum infection. TCRdb re-analyzed the multiplex PCR reads via CATT. The table has 90,000 or so delta-chain clones, more than 0.85% seen once; the top ten hold more than 9%. Flow sorting of PBMC yielded separate Vgamma9/Vdelta2+ and Vdelta2-negative gammadelta T cell populations for bulk repertoire analysis. Sequencing was done on a sample of gamma-delta T cells from blood. These receptors came from a pool of human donors (malaria-infected and uninfected, not separated).

This clone was recorded a few times. This DNA translates differently at residue 3 from the TCRdb protein, which is that of a much larger clone; a read error is likely, and the protein shown is the DNA's own translation. V gene TRDV2 combines with J gene TRDJ1; D remains ambiguous. The J gene is absent in TCRdb and was assigned here via DNA matching to germline. The CDR3 has 13 residues. Germline V gene data show CDR1 as GEAIGNYY and CDR2 as EKD. CDR3 nucleotides: TGTGCCAGTGACACCGGAGGTACCGATAAACTCATCTTT. It encodes CASDTGGTDKLIF.

Details on this clone: A read error likely explains why the TCRdb protein, taken from a much larger clone, differs from this DNA's translation at residue 4; the protein shown is translated from the DNA. The V call is TRDV2, the J call TRDJ2, with 8 bases aligning to TRDD3. The J gene, not given by TCRdb, was assigned here from a germline match of the nucleotide sequence. The ends lost 5 bases at V and 3 bases at J; junction bases unmatched: 19. This CDR3 is 19 amino acids long. From germline, CDR1 is GEAIGNYY and CDR2 EKD. The CDR3 loop reads CACGPSSNVTGGLTAQLFF. CDR3 DNA: TGTGCCTGTGGTCCATCATCGAATGTTACTGGGGGTCTGACAGCACAACTCTTCTTT.

About this clone itself: This DNA's translation and the protein TCRdb lists, from a much larger clone, do not match at residues 10 and 11, likely due to a read error; the protein shown is translated from the DNA. The V call is TRDV2, the J call TRDJ1, with 9 bases fitting TRDD3. There are 16 residues in the CDR3. Germline V gene lookup returns CDR1 GEAIGNYY and CDR2 EKD. J gave up 3 bases and V 5 bases, and 12 bases lay outside the gene matches. As DNA, the CDR3 is TGTGCCTGTGTCAGTACTGGGGGAGCGTGCGCCGATAAACTCATCTTT. Its protein is CACVSTGGACADKLIF.

This clone was recorded many times. This chain connects TRDV1 to TRDJ1; D is possibly TRDD3 (5 bases). Deletions cut 2 bases from V and 0 bases from J, with 10 bases between. The CDR3 contains 15 residues. The germline V gene encodes CDR1 TSWWSYY and CDR2 QGS. The CDR3: CALGEAWANTDKLIF. For the CDR3, the DNA is TGTGCTCTTGGGGAAGCCTGGGCTAACACCGATAAACTCATCTTT.

This clone showed up just a few times. TCRdb's entry gives the protein of a much larger clone, which mismatches this DNA's translation at residue 15, likely from a read error; the protein reported here is translated from the DNA. The chain is built from TRDV2 and TRDJ1; 9 nucleotides match TRDD3. CDR3 length: 19 residues. The V gene's germline CDR1 is GEAIGNYY and CDR2 EKD. The CDR3 loop is CACDTVRGMEGGYTNKLIF. CDR3 DNA sequence: TGTGCCTGTGACACCGTTAGAGGGATGGAGGGGGGATACACCAATAAACTCATCTTT.

This clone was observed a handful of times. For this DNA, TCRdb reports the protein of a much larger clone, which diverges at residue 14, most likely from a read error; the protein presented here is translated directly from the DNA. The chain uses TRDV1 and TRDJ1, with 8 bases fitting TRDD3. Matching the DNA to germline supplied the J gene, which TCRdb does not give. J was trimmed by 7 bases and V by 3 bases; bases with no gene match: 19. Germline CDR1 reads TSWWSYY; CDR2 reads QGS. This CDR3 is built from 18 residues. CDR3 in amino acids: CALGDPLGSLLGALKLIF. The CDR3 DNA sequence: TGTGCTCTTGGGGACCCCCTCGGTTCTTTACTGGGGGCCCTTAAACTCATCTTT.

This clone is deemed medium-sized. The same CDR3 is also encoded by other DNA sequences in this sample. The chain employs TRDV1 and TRDJ2, with 9 bases aligning to TRDD3. Germline V gives CDR1 TSWWSYY, CDR2 QGS. The CDR3 covers 19 residues. V shed 5 bases, J shed 0 bases, and the junction held 13 bases outside the gene matches. The CDR3 DNA reads as TGTGCTCTTGGGCAAACGATAAGGGGGATACCATCTTTGACAGCACAACTCTTCTTT. It yields the protein CALGQTIRGIPSLTAQLFF.

Comment on this clone: The TCRdb protein comes from a much larger clone and disagrees with this DNA's translation at residue 6, likely due to a read error; the protein given here is derived from the DNA. V is TRDV2 and J is TRDJ1; 12 bases align to TRDD3. Assignment of the J gene here rests on matching the DNA to germline, because TCRdb gives none. Per the germline V gene, CDR1 is GEAIGNYY and CDR2 is EKD. This CDR3 has 18 residues. V dropped 1 base and J dropped 5; count of bases not matched to a gene: 13. CDR3 amino acids: CACDTTGLGDTRADKLIF. CDR3 sequence (DNA): TGTGCCTGTGACACGACGGGTCTGGGGGATACGCGGGCAGATAAACTCATCTTT.

This clone was counted only a few times. Only one base separates this from a far larger clonotype, so it likely reflects a read error. The same CDR3 also results from other DNA sequences found in this sample. V gene TRDV1 combines with J gene TRDJ1; 9 bases are shared with TRDD3. No J gene is reported in TCRdb; it was inferred here by comparing the DNA with germline. The CDR3 has 18 residues. Germline CDR1 and CDR2: TSWWSYY and QGS. CDR3 sequence reads: CALGFRPGGCYYTDKLIF. Here the CDR3 DNA reads TGTGCCCTTGGGTTTAGGCCTGGGGGATGTTACTACACCGATAAACTCATCTTT.

As to this clone: TCRdb pairs this DNA with a much larger clone's protein that differs at residue 9, likely a read error; the protein shown was translated from the DNA. The rearrangement links TRDV2 to TRDJ3; TRDD3 matches 10 bases. The J gene was not available in TCRdb and was assigned here by matching the DNA to germline segments. The CDR3 is 18 amino acids. Trimming at V came to 1 base and at J to 1 base, leaving 3 bases not matched to a gene. Germline V gene lookup returns CDR1 GEAIGNYY and CDR2 EKD. The CDR3 reads CACDTGGYRSWDTRQMFF. DNA of the CDR3: TGTGCCTGTGACACTGGGGGATACCGGTCCTGGGACACCCGACAGATGTTTTTC.

For this clone: This probably arose from a read error, given a far larger clone one base away. The sample contains more than one DNA sequence encoding this CDR3. V usage is TRDV2 and J usage is TRDJ3; 12 bases fit TRDD3. Germline assignment: CDR1 GEAIGNYY and CDR2 EKD. After removal of 7 bases from V and 0 bases from J, the junction contained 12 bases not matched to a gene. The CDR3 has 20 amino acids. In DNA, the CDR3 is TGTGCCTGCGACTCGCCACTGGGGGATACCAGCTCCTGGGACACCCGACAGATGTTTTTC. Amino acids: CACDSPLGDTSSWDTRQMFF.

For this clone: This DNA translates differently at residue 20 from the TCRdb protein, which is that of a much larger clone; a read error is likely, and the protein shown is the DNA's own translation. The rearrangement links TRDV1 to TRDJ3; 11 bases fit TRDD3. The J gene was not available in TCRdb and was assigned here by matching the DNA to germline segments. This CDR3 is 23 amino acids long. Germline values: CDR1 TSWWSYY, CDR2 QGS. The CDR3 sequence: CALGETTFPWGIPTSWDTRKMFF. DNA for the CDR3: TGTGCTCTTGGGGAAACGACCTTCCCCTGGGGGATACCCACCTCCTGGGACACCCGAAAGATGTTTTTC.

This clone was seen only a few times. A read error is likely here: a far larger clone is one base away. In the same sample, other DNA sequences code for this CDR3. The CDR3 DNA reads TGTGCTCTCGGGGAATTTTTTCCGTTTTCCTACGTGGGGGGATACGTAGCCACCGATAAACTCATCTTT. Translated, it gives CALGEFFPFSYVGGYVATDKLIF. The chain is built from TRDV1 and TRDJ1, with TRDD3 matching over 10 bases. TCRdb leaves out the J gene; it was filled in here by matching the DNA to germline. Germline V gene data show CDR1 as TSWWSYY and CDR2 as QGS. The CDR3 totals 23 residues.

This clone was seen only a few times. A far larger clone lies a single base away; this is likely a read error. The sample carries other DNA sequences with the same CDR3. CDR3 coding DNA: TGCGCTCTTGGGGAATCTTTCCGGGGGATGCCGTACACCGATAAACTCATCTTT. Translation: CALGESFRGMPYTDKLIF. The chain has TRDV1 and TRDJ1; TRDD3 matches at 7 bases. No J segment appears in TCRdb, so it was assigned here by matching the sequence to germline. This CDR3 is built from 18 residues. CDR1 TSWWSYY and CDR2 QGS come from the germline V gene.

On this clone itself: Since a far larger clone is one base different, this is likely a read error. The identical CDR3 is also encoded by other nucleotide sequences in the sample. V and J are TRDV2 and TRDJ2; the match to TRDD3 covers 9 bases. The germline gives CDR1 GEAIGNYY, CDR2 EKD. This CDR3 spans 22 amino acids. The CDR3 DNA is TGTGCCTGTGACCGTCTTACTGGGGGAGCCACTAAGGGGTCAAATTTGACAGCACAACTCTTTTTT. Protein product: CACDRLTGGATKGSNLTAQLFF.

This clone was counted a few times. A clone one base away is much larger, so this may be a read error. With the J gene uncalled, the V gene is TRDV2; the listed D gene, TRDD3, was not tested against the DNA. Germline values: CDR1 GEAIGNYY, CDR2 EKD. CDR3 length equals 17 residues. The CDR3 reads CACDALLGDTPQDKLIF. The CDR3 bases are TGTGCCTGTGACGCTCTACTGGGGGATACGCCCCAGGATAAGCTCATCTTT.

Comments on this clone: The protein held in TCRdb is that of a much larger clone and does not match this DNA's translation at residue 3, likely because of a read error; the protein shown is translated from the DNA. This chain joins TRDV2 and TRDJ1; 7 positions agree with TRDD3. V shed 7 bases and J 3 bases; nucleotides not matched to a gene: 13. The germline CDR1 and CDR2 sequences are GEAIGNYY and EKD. The CDR3 contains 15 residues. In nucleotides, the CDR3 is TGTGCCTGGGACGAAATGAGGGATACCCCCGATAAACTCATCTTT. The encoded protein is CAWDEMRDTPDKLIF.

On this clone: TCRdb attributes to this sequence the protein of a much larger clone, which differs from the DNA translation at residue 17; a read error is likely, and the protein displayed is translated from the DNA. The CDR3 here is CACDTLTVLGDRTDKLTF. The DNA for the CDR3 is TGTGCCTGTGACACCCTAACCGTACTGGGGGATAGAACCGATAAACTCACCTTT. Called V gene: TRDV2; the J gene was not called; the table assigns TRDD3, which was not confirmed against the DNA. Germline V lookup: CDR1 GEAIGNYY, CDR2 EKD. This CDR3 region has 18 residues.

In its sample, this clone was seen a few times. The protein in TCRdb stems from a much larger clone and differs at residue 5 from this DNA's translation, likely a read error; here the protein is translated from the DNA. V usage is TRDV2 and J usage is TRDJ1, with 9 positions matching TRDD3. The J gene, left out of TCRdb, was set here by checking the DNA against germline. The germline V gene has CDR1 GEAIGNYY and CDR2 EKD. This CDR3 has 19 amino acids. J was trimmed by 0 bases and V by 3 bases; bases with no gene match: 16. CDR3 DNA: TGTGCCTGTGACGCCTTGGCCAGCGGGGGGGATACTAACACCGATAAACTCATCTTT. Its translation: CACDALASGGDTNTDKLIF.

This clone was detected only a few times. This sequence is one base from a far larger clone and is likely a read error. The sample has other DNA sequences that encode this CDR3 too. The J gene is TRDJ2, the V gene TRDV2, with D possibly TRDD3 on 6 matching bases. The J gene, left out of TCRdb, was set here by checking the DNA against germline. Germline-derived CDR1 and CDR2 are GEAIGNYY and EKD. The CDR3 has 17 amino acids. The CDR3 region is CACDTERGGTLTAQLFF. CDR3 sequence (DNA): TGCGCCTGTGACACCGAAAGGGGGGGGACCCTGACAGCACAACTCTTCTTT.

This clone was seen more than once but under ten times. The protein that TCRdb holds for this DNA derives from a much larger clone and differs from the translated DNA at residue 9, which likely indicates a read error; the protein shown here is translated from the DNA. The V call is TRDV1, the J call TRDJ1; 9 nucleotides match TRDD3. The J gene was missing in TCRdb and was found by matching the end of the DNA to germline. The CDR3 length is 22 residues. Germline V gene sequence: CDR1 TSWWSYY, CDR2 QGS. V trimming: 2 bases; J trimming: 4 bases; junction bases outside the gene matches: 26. CDR3 DNA sequence: TGTGCTCTTGGGGAATTTACGCGTCCTCCTACTTATTGGGGGATAACAGGCGATAAACTCATCTTT. It is translated as CALGEFTRPPTYWGITGDKLIF.

This clone was seen a handful of times. A far larger clone is only one base removed, so a read error is likely. Other DNA variants within this sample encode the same CDR3. The rearrangement links TRDV1 to TRDJ1, with 13 bases aligning to TRDD3. No J segment appears in TCRdb, so it was assigned here by matching the sequence to germline. Germline loops: CDR1 TSWWSYY, CDR2 QGS. CDR3 length: 22 residues. CDR3 DNA: TGTGCTCTTGGAGAACTGGGATCAAGTCGTACTGGGGGATACGTCGACACCGATAAACTCATCTTT. Translated, it gives CALGELGSSRTGGYVDTDKLIF.

A few counts support this clone. A far larger clone is a single base away, which makes a read error likely. The same CDR3 also results from other DNA sequences found in this sample. The gene calls are TRDV1 and TRDJ1; D remains unclear. TCRdb does not report a J gene; here it was assigned by matching the DNA to germline references. This CDR3 contains 19 residues. Trimming stripped 0 bases from V and 3 bases from J, with 23 bases between. Germline lookup yields CDR1 TSWWSYY and CDR2 QGS. The CDR3 bases are TGTGCTCTTGGGGAACTGGTTGGTATTGGGCGGAAACAAGCCGATAAACTCATCTTT. This gives the protein CALGELVGIGRKQADKLIF.

This clone has a handful of counts. TCRdb's protein, taken from a much larger clone, differs from this DNA's translation at residue 11, likely owing to a read error; the protein displayed comes from the DNA. This rearrangement joins TRDV1 to TRDJ1; D unresolved. The J gene comes from matching the DNA to germline here; TCRdb lacks it. Looked up from germline, CDR1 is TSWWSYY and CDR2 is QGS. Deletions cut 0 bases from V and 0 bases from J, with 20 bases between. This CDR3 is built from 19 residues. The CDR3: CALGELKVTTARYTDKLIF. CDR3 DNA sequence: TGTGCTCTTGGGGAACTAAAGGTGACTACTGCTCGGTACACCGATAAACTCATCTTT.

The sample holds a few counts of this clone. This likely stems from a read error, as it lies one base from a far larger clone. This specimen includes other DNA sequences encoding the same CDR3. The J gene is uncalled and the V gene is TRDV2; the tabulated D call, TRDD3, remains unverified against the DNA. The V gene's germline CDR1 is GEAIGNYY and CDR2 EKD. The CDR3 length is 16 residues. For the CDR3, the DNA is TGTGCCTGTGACACCGGGAGGATCTTTGGGACCGATAAACTCATCTTC. This codes for CACDTGRIFGTDKLIF.